The 30 T cell receptor beta chains presented below share a single source sample, sequenced in a study of T-cell memory formation after mild COVID-19. TCRdb itself ran the 5' RACE reads through MiXCR, one entry per CDR3 protein. Among 270,000 or so distinct CDR3 sequences listed, roughly 17% were seen once. Material for sequencing was PBMCs or a T cell subset sorted from them (not recorded which). The receptors come from a young man who had mild COVID-19 (a few samples of this study predate the infection). Cell type and time point are not known.

This rearrangement joins TRBV18 to TRBJ1-3; D is perhaps TRBD1 (5 bases). The CDR3 is 16 amino acids. CDR1 and CDR2 (germline): KGHSH, LQKENI. V was pared by 5 bases and J by 3 bases, with 17 bases between. Written as DNA, the CDR3 is TGTGCCAGCTCAACGACCTTAAGGGACCTTGGAAACACCATATATTTT. This encodes CASSTTLRDLGNTIYF.

The chain uses TRBV20-1 and TRBJ2-5; maybe TRBD2 (6 bases). V dropped 6 bases and J dropped 2 bases, with 10 bases sitting between them. From germline, CDR1 is DFQATT and CDR2 SNEGSKA (reference sequence). The length of the CDR3 is 12 residues. CDR3 in amino acids: CSAREIQETQYF. CDR3 sequence (DNA): TGCAGTGCACGGGAGATTCAAGAGACCCAGTACTTC.

V gene TRBV6-5 combines with J gene TRBJ2-5; 7 bases line up with TRBD2. Germline-derived CDR1 and CDR2 are MNHEY and SVGAGI. The CDR3 spans 14 residues. Trimming cost V 6 bases and J 3 bases; bases outside gene matches: 7. In DNA form, the CDR3 reads TGTGCCAGCAGCAGCCCGCTAGCGGAAGAGACCCAGTACTTC. Its translation: CASSSPLAEETQYF.

This clonotype occurred a few times. The genes are TRBV2 and TRBJ1-1; D is unresolved. The V end lost 7 bases, the J end lost 0 bases, and 9 bases lay between the germline ends. The CDR3 extends over 13 amino acids. In germline, CDR1 is SNHLY, CDR2 FYNNEI. In nucleotides, the CDR3 is TGTGCCAGCACTATGGTCCTGAACACTGAAGCTTTCTTT. Protein product: CASTMVLNTEAFF.

V is TRBV20-1 and J is TRBJ2-7; possible D gene TRBD2, 5 bases. This CDR3 has 14 residues. The V and J ends lost 8 bases and 2 bases respectively, with 19 bases between them. Germline assignment: CDR1 DFQATT and CDR2 SNEGSKA (reference sequence). Here the CDR3 DNA reads TGCAGTTCCCGGGATCGGGATCTGACCTACGAGCAGTACTTC. It yields the protein CSSRDRDLTYEQYF.

The chain recombines TRBV4-1 with TRBJ2-7; 7 bases match TRBD1. The V and J ends lost 4 bases and 2 bases, in that order; junction bases with no gene match: 5. In germline, CDR1 is MGHRA, CDR2 YSYEKL. CDR3 length: 14 amino acids. CDR3 protein: CASSPPDRTYEQYF. DNA for the CDR3: TGCGCCAGCAGCCCGCCGGACAGGACCTACGAGCAGTACTTC.

This chain links TRBV12-3 or TRBV12-4 with TRBJ2-1; D remains ambiguous. The CDR3 runs to 11 residues. Trimming left V 3 bases short and J 10 bases short, with 7 bases between. The CDR3 bases are TGTGCCAGCAGTTTTTCCCGGGAGCAGTTCTTC. Translating it yields CASSFSREQFF.

The rearrangement joins TRBV27 to TRBJ2-6, with TRBD1 matching over 8 bases. After removal of 4 bases from V and 0 bases from J, the junction contained 8 bases not matched to a gene. Germline CDR1 MNHEY, CDR2 SMNVEV (reference sequence). This CDR3 contains 18 residues. CDR3 nucleotide sequence: TGTGCCAGCAGTTCTCCCGGGGACAGGTCCTCTGGGGCCAACGTCCTGACTTTC. Amino acid sequence: CASSSPGDRSSGANVLTF.

The chain links TRBV20-1 to TRBJ2-3; 10 nucleotides agree with TRBD1. This CDR3 has 14 amino acids. The germline V gene encodes CDR1 DFQATT and CDR2 SNEGSKA (reference sequence). The V and J ends lost 6 bases and 2 bases, in that order; junction bases with no gene match: 5. For the CDR3, the DNA is TGCAGTGCCCGACAGGGGGCCTTCACAGATACGCAGTATTTT. Its protein is CSARQGAFTDTQYF.

V is TRBV19 and J is TRBJ2-1; no reliable D call. The CDR3 sequence is 15 residues long. Germline-derived CDR1 and CDR2 are LNHDA and SQIVND (reference sequence). Trimming shortened V by 1 base and J by 0 bases, and 7 bases separated the two germline ends. The chain's CDR3 is CASSIAGRSYNEQFF. The CDR3 region has the DNA TGTGCCAGTAGTATAGCGGGTCGCTCCTACAATGAGCAGTTCTTC.

This clonotype was observed a handful of times. The rearrangement links TRBV6-6 to TRBJ2-1; D gene uncertain. This CDR3 comprises 14 residues. Germline V lookup: CDR1 MNHNY, CDR2 SVGAGI (reference sequence). Trimming removed 10 bases from V and 8 bases from J, with 21 bases in between. CDR3 in amino acids: CATATALGGDEQFF. Written as DNA, the CDR3 is TGTGCCACCGCAACGGCCCTGGGCGGAGATGAGCAGTTCTTC.

The rearrangement links TRBV5-1 to TRBJ2-1; the D is unclear. Trimming took 4 bases from V and 0 from J, leaving 11 bases between them. CDR1 SGHRS and CDR2 YFSETQ come from the germline V gene. The CDR3 extends over 15 amino acids. The CDR3, as DNA: TGCGCCAGCAGCCCCCAGGACCGCTCCTACAATGAGCAGTTCTTC. Residues: CASSPQDRSYNEQFF.

This clonotype occurred a few times. The chain employs TRBV25-1 and TRBJ2-1; TRBD1 aligns across 9 bases. V dropped 6 bases and J dropped 7; count of bases not matched to a gene: 7. Germline V gene data show CDR1 as MGHDK and CDR2 as SYGVNS. This CDR3 is 14 amino acids long. The CDR3 DNA sequence: TGTGCCAGCAGCGGACAGGGGACAGGGAATGAGCAGTTCTTC. Translation gives CASSGQGTGNEQFF.

DNA of the CDR3: TGTGCCAGCTCACCAGACAGGTCTGGCTACACCTTC. Its protein product is CASSPDRSGYTF. The chain employs TRBV18 and TRBJ1-2; weak D call: TRBD1 (6 bases). The ends were cut back, 2 bases at V and 7 bases at J, with 8 bases in the middle. Germline CDR1 and CDR2: KGHSH and LQKENI. The CDR3 totals 12 residues.

This clonotype was recorded a few times. The J gene is TRBJ1-3, the V gene TRBV5-1; unclear D gene. In germline, CDR1 is SGHRS, CDR2 YFSETQ. V was trimmed by 4 bases and J by 2 bases, leaving 10 bases between them. The CDR3 runs to 14 residues. The CDR3: CASSPVSTGNTIYF. The CDR3 DNA is TGCGCCAGCAGCCCTGTCAGTACTGGAAACACCATATATTTT.

The V and J genes are TRBV27 and TRBJ1-1; D is unresolved. CDR1 and CDR2 from the germline V gene are MNHEY and SMNVEV (reference sequence). V lost 4 bases to trimming and J lost 4 bases, with 13 bases between them. The CDR3 loop spans 14 amino acids. The CDR3: CASSSLSVGTEAFF. DNA for the CDR3: TGTGCCAGCAGTTCCCTATCGGTTGGCACTGAAGCTTTCTTT.

This clonotype was found a few times. The chain is built from TRBV24-1 and TRBJ1-5, with a possible D match to TRBD1 (5 bases). The germline V gene encodes CDR1 KGHDR and CDR2 SFDVKD. Trimming removed 6 bases at V and 2 bases at J, with 10 bases between. CDR3 size: 14 residues. The CDR3 region has the DNA TGTGCCACCAGTTCGACAGATGGCAATCAGCCCCAGCATTTT. This gives the protein CATSSTDGNQPQHF.

This clonotype occurred a few times. The rearrangement joins TRBV5-1 to TRBJ1-2; no clear D. The CDR3 spans 12 residues. Trimming cost V 4 bases and J 6 bases, with 10 bases left between them. Germline V lookup: CDR1 SGHRS, CDR2 YFSETQ. CDR3 sequence reads: CASSPSGDGYTF. CDR3 DNA: TGCGCCAGCAGCCCCTCTGGGGATGGCTACACCTTC.

A few counts support this clonotype. As DNA, the CDR3 is TGTGCCAGCAGCCCTGACAGTTTTAACTATGGCTACACCTTC. This translates into CASSPDSFNYGYTF. The chain couples TRBV7-9 to TRBJ1-2; maybe TRBD1 (5 bases). This CDR3 contains 14 residues. V lost 5 bases, J lost 1 base, and 11 bases lay in between. The germline CDR1 and CDR2 sequences are SEHNR and FQNEAQ (reference sequence).

This clonotype was picked up many times. This chain links TRBV5-5 with TRBJ2-3; D possibly corresponds to TRBD1 (5 bases). CDR3 length: 16 residues. Germline CDR1 and CDR2: SGHKS and YYEKEE (reference sequence). V was cut by 5 bases and J by 4 bases, with 20 bases left in between. CDR3 amino acids: CASRSRNRLLPDTQYF. As DNA, the CDR3 is TGTGCCAGCAGGAGCCGTAACAGGCTCTTACCAGATACGCAGTATTTT. The entire variable domain, with the rest obtained from reference TRBV5-5 and TRBJ2-3, is as follows: DAGVTQSPTHLIKTRGQQVTLRCSPISGHKSVSWYQQVLGQGPQFIFQYYEKEERGRGNFPDRFSARQFPNYSSELNVNALLLGDSALYLCASRSRNRLLPDTQYFGPGTRLTVL.

The CDR3 sequence: CSASDTGFYNEQFF. CDR3 DNA sequence: TGCAGTGCCTCGGATACAGGGTTCTACAATGAGCAGTTCTTC. The rearrangement joins TRBV20-1 to TRBJ2-1, with a possible D match to TRBD1 (6 bases). V was shortened by 6 bases and J by 3 bases, with 15 bases between the two germline ends. Germline V lookup: CDR1 DFQATT, CDR2 SNEGSKA (reference sequence). The CDR3 length is 14 residues.

This clonotype appeared a few times. The chain links TRBV11-2 to TRBJ2-4; no reliable D call. The germline gives CDR1 SGHAT, CDR2 FQNNGV. The CDR3 runs to 16 residues. The V end was cut by 1 base, the J end by 1 base, with 11 bases between. CDR3 sequence: CASSLGLGWAKNIQYF. CDR3 coding DNA: TGTGCCAGCAGCTTAGGGCTTGGGTGGGCCAAAAACATTCAGTACTTC. The variable domain in full, with the rest retrieved from reference TRBV11-2 and TRBJ2-4, is EAGVAQSPRYKIIEKRQSVAFWCNPISGHATLYWYQQILGQGPKLLIQFQNNGVVDDSQLPKDRFSAERLKGVDSTLKIQPAKLEDSAVYLCASSLGLGWAKNIQYFGAGTRLSVL.

V gene TRBV6-2 or TRBV6-3 combines with J gene TRBJ2-7; TRBD1 agrees at 7 bases. Looked up from germline, CDR1 is MNHEY and CDR2 is SVGEGT. V was clipped by 2 bases and J by 2 bases; unmatched bases: 6. The CDR3 loop spans 15 amino acids. The CDR3 spells CASSYRVDRTYEQYF. The CDR3, as DNA: TGTGCCAGCAGTTACCGCGTGGACAGGACCTACGAGCAGTACTTC.

The V and J genes are TRBV2 and TRBJ2-1, with TRBD2 as a possible D gene (7 bases). This CDR3 is built from 13 residues. Germline assignment: CDR1 SNHLY and CDR2 FYNNEI. V lost 6 bases and J lost 8, with 14 bases in between. Here the CDR3 reads CASRVDGGHEQFF. The CDR3 DNA sequence: TGTGCCAGCAGGGTCGACGGGGGGCATGAGCAGTTCTTC.

This clonotype was observed many times. This chain connects TRBV7-2 to TRBJ2-2, with 7 bases aligning to TRBD2. The germline gives CDR1 SGHTA, CDR2 FQGNSA. Trimming cost V 5 bases and J 4 bases; bases outside gene matches: 13. The CDR3 sequence is 17 residues long. In nucleotides, the CDR3 is TGTGCCAGCAGCCAATTTCTCAAGCGGGATAGCACCGGGGAGCTGTTTTTT. Translation: CASSQFLKRDSTGELFF.

A few counts support this clonotype. The J gene is TRBJ1-2, the V gene TRBV6-5; D not resolved. This CDR3 contains 15 residues. Deletions cut 2 bases from V and 2 bases from J, with 12 bases between. The germline CDR1 and CDR2 sequences are MNHEY and SVGAGI. CDR3 amino acids: CASSYGVGSNYGYTF. The CDR3, as DNA: TGTGCCAGCAGTTACGGGGTGGGGTCCAACTATGGCTACACCTTC.

The V call is TRBV6-2 or TRBV6-3, the J call TRBJ1-5; no definite D call. Germline CDR1 MNHEY, CDR2 SVGEGT. The CDR3 extends over 15 amino acids. V lost 0 bases, J lost 7 bases, and 13 bases lay in between. The CDR3 is CASSYSRGRMQPQHF. As DNA, the CDR3 is TGTGCCAGCAGTTACTCGAGAGGGCGGATGCAGCCCCAGCATTTT.

This clonotype came up a few times. This chain joins TRBV4-1 and TRBJ1-2; D gene unclear. This CDR3 has 12 amino acids. The ends were cut back, 4 bases at V and 7 bases at J, with 10 bases in the middle. From germline, CDR1 is MGHRA and CDR2 YSYEKL. The CDR3 nucleotides are TGCGCCAGCAGCCCAGAAGTTGGTGGCTACACCTTC. It is translated as CASSPEVGGYTF.

This clonotype was found a few times. This sequence joins TRBV29-1 and TRBJ2-5; D could derive from TRBD1 or TRBD2 (5 bases each). V lost 3 bases to trimming and J lost 4 bases, with 18 bases between them. The CDR3 sequence is 15 residues long. Germline V gene lookup returns CDR1 SQVTM and CDR2 ANQGSEA. The CDR3 region has the DNA TGCAGCGTTGACGGGACCTACGACGGATCAGAGACCCAGTACTTC. Protein product: CSVDGTYDGSETQYF.

The chain joins TRBV20-1 to TRBJ2-3, with D perhaps being TRBD1 or TRBD2 (5 bases each). V was cut by 6 bases and J by 6 bases, with 19 bases left in between. The CDR3 covers 14 residues. CDR1 and CDR2 from the germline V gene are DFQATT and SNEGSKA (reference sequence). The CDR3 region has the DNA TGCAGTGCCATCCTAGGGACCGAGCGGGATACGCAGTATTTT. Amino acids: CSAILGTERDTQYF.